A single T cell receptor beta chain is shown here with its context. Its specificity is not known. Using its own MiXCR run on the 5' RACE reads, TCRdb lists one record per CDR3 protein. This sample has about 800,000 distinct CDR3 sequences; 10% to 15% occur once, and the top ten carry under 0.6%. These data belong to a study of CD8 T cells in ankylosing spondylitis. Study observations and caveats: A motif in TCR beta, a set of about 8 highly homologous variants, appeared characteristic of ankylosing spondylitis blood. Disease-linked clones, CD8+, were relatively rare in peripheral blood. Disease-linked clones were reportedly significantly enriched in matched ankylosing spondylitis synovial fluid. Existing reports had already noted some motif variants in reactive arthritis synovial fluid and blood.

The sample consisted of blood, either unsorted or a sorted T cell fraction (not recorded which). The TCR was taken from a male donor with ankylosing spondylitis.

The CDR3 here is CASSQDSLVPDTQYF. The CDR3 coding sequence is TGCGCCAGCAGCCAAGATTCACTAGTCCCCGATACGCAGTATTTT. The gene calls are TRBV4-3 and TRBJ2-3, with a tentative D call TRBD2 (5 bases). Trimming took off 0 bases at V and 6 bases at J, with 13 bases between the two ends. Germline V lookup: CDR1 LGHNA, CDR2 YSLEER. The CDR3 spans 15 residues.